Shown below are 7 T cell receptor beta chains from a single sample sequenced in a study of identical twins. MiXCR was run by TCRdb on the 5' RACE reads, yielding one entry per CDR3 protein. The sample contains approximately 470,000 distinct CDR3 sequences, more than 13% of which appear only once. The same sample was also used in a study of yellow fever vaccine responses in identical twins.

The sample consisted of CD4+ T cells sorted from blood. The source is a woman between 18 and 29 years old in good health.

This clonotype was detected only a few times. This chain joins TRBV5-1 and TRBJ2-1; 10 bases line up with TRBD2. The germline CDR1 and CDR2 sequences are SGHRS and YFSETQ. V was pared by 7 bases and J by 7 bases, with 5 bases of the junction left unmatched. CDR3 length equals 13 residues. The CDR3 bases are TGCGCCAGCGCTAGCGGGAGCAGGAATGAGCAGTTCTTC. Translation gives CASASGSRNEQFF.

V gene TRBV6-1 combines with J gene TRBJ1-2, with D possibly TRBD1 on 5 matching bases. The CDR3 loop spans 15 amino acids. The V gene lost 3 bases and the J gene lost 7 bases, with 18 bases spanning the gap. Germline V CDR1 and CDR2: MNHNS, SASEGT. The CDR3 nucleotides read TGTGCCAGCAGTGATCGGACACGGGGGTTCAGTGGCTACACCTTC. Amino acid sequence: CASSDRTRGFSGYTF.

The gene calls are TRBV27 and TRBJ2-2, with TRBD1 identical over 11 bases. This CDR3 is built from 17 residues. CDR1 is MNHEY and CDR2 is SMNVEV in the germline V gene (reference sequence). Trimming removed 7 bases from V and 4 bases from J; junction bases left unmatched: 11. The CDR3 DNA is TGTGCCAGCACCTTCTGGGGGACAGGGGGTTCCACCGGGGAGCTGTTTTTT. Translating it yields CASTFWGTGGSTGELFF.

This clonotype appeared a few times. The rearrangement joins TRBV20-1 to TRBJ2-1; D might be TRBD1 or TRBD2, each matching 5 bases. V gave up 0 bases and J gave up 1 base, with 13 bases separating them. The germline gives CDR1 DFQATT, CDR2 SNEGSKA (reference sequence). The CDR3 has 16 amino acids. In DNA, the CDR3 is TGCAGTGCTAGAGATTCCGGGACGGAGTCCTACAATGAGCAGTTCTTC. Translating gives CSARDSGTESYNEQFF.

The chain combines TRBV9 with TRBJ2-1; tentatively, D is TRBD1 (6 bases). Trimming left V 6 bases short and J 9 bases short, with 19 bases between. This CDR3 is built from 14 residues. Germline V gives CDR1 SGDLS, CDR2 YYNGEE. The CDR3 DNA is TGTGCCAGCAACCCACTGGGGGCCCAGGGTGAGCAGTTCTTC. Its translation is CASNPLGAQGEQFF.

This rearrangement joins TRBV7-9 to TRBJ2-5; unclear D gene. V was clipped by 6 bases and J by 0 bases, with 14 bases between them. CDR3 length: 15 amino acids. From germline, CDR1 is SEHNR and CDR2 FQNEAQ (reference sequence). The CDR3 nucleotides are TGTGCCAGCAGTCAGGAACGGACGGACCAAGAGACCCAGTACTTC. Amino acid sequence: CASSQERTDQETQYF.

This clonotype has only a few counts. The rearrangement links TRBV5-1 to TRBJ1-4; TRBD1 aligns across 7 bases. Germline CDR1 is SGHRS and CDR2 is YFSETQ. J was trimmed by 8 bases and V by 4 bases; bases with no gene match: 8. The CDR3 totals 14 residues. CDR3 in DNA: TGCGCCAGCAGCACCGGACAGGTTCAGGAAAAACTGTTTTTT. This encodes CASSTGQVQEKLFF.